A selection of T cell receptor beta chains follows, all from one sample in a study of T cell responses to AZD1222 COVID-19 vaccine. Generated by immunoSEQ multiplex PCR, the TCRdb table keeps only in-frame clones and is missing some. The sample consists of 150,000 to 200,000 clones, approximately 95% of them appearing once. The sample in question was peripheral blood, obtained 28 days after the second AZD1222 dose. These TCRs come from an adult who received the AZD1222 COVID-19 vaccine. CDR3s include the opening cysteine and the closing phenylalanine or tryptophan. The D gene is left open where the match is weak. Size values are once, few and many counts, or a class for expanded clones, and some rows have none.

cdr3_aa: CSGGGNYGYTF; cdr3_nt: TGCAGTGGTGGAGGGAACTATGGCTACACCTTC; j_call: TRBJ1-2; cdr3_length: 11; clone_size: -; d_call: -; v_call: TRBV20-1
cdr3_aa: CASSGTGYHEQYF; cdr3_nt: TGTGCCAGCAGCGGGACAGGGTACCACGAGCAGTACTTC; j_call: TRBJ2-7; cdr3_length: 13; clone_size: -; d_call: TRBD1; v_call: TRBV13
cdr3_aa: CASSPDPAGYGYTF; cdr3_nt: TGTGCCAGCAGCCCTGACCCTGCTGGCTATGGCTACACCTTC; j_call: TRBJ1-2; cdr3_length: 14; clone_size: -; d_call: -; v_call: TRBV5-5
cdr3_aa: CASSLGQGANQPQHF; cdr3_nt: TGTGCCAGCAGCTTAGGACAGGGGGCAAATCAGCCCCAGCATTTT; j_call: TRBJ1-5; cdr3_length: 15; clone_size: -; d_call: TRBD1; v_call: TRBV7-6
cdr3_aa: CASTPNWGDRFEQFF; cdr3_nt: TGTGCCAGCACCCCCAACTGGGGTGACCGTTTCGAGCAGTTCTTC; j_call: TRBJ2-1; cdr3_length: 15; clone_size: -; d_call: -; v_call: TRBV9
cdr3_aa: CASSRGRNEKLFF; cdr3_nt: TGTGCCAGCTCACGGGGTCGTAATGAAAAACTGTTTTTT; j_call: TRBJ1-4; cdr3_length: 13; clone_size: -; d_call: -; v_call: TRBV18
cdr3_aa: CASSQGQGLNYGYTF; cdr3_nt: TGCGCCAGCAGCCAAGGACAAGGACTTAACTATGGCTACACCTTC; j_call: TRBJ1-2; cdr3_length: 15; clone_size: -; d_call: -; v_call: TRBV4-3
cdr3_aa: CASRGPAMNTEAFF; cdr3_nt: TGTGCCAGTAGGGGGCCGGCAATGAACACTGAAGCTTTCTTT; j_call: TRBJ1-1; cdr3_length: 14; clone_size: -; d_call: TRBD1; v_call: TRBV18
cdr3_aa: CASSPVTVYEQYF; cdr3_nt: TGTGCCAGCAGTCCCGTAACGGTCTACGAGCAGTACTTC; j_call: TRBJ2-7; cdr3_length: 13; clone_size: -; d_call: -; v_call: TRBV6-5
cdr3_aa: CSVVSRDAAPYEQYF; cdr3_nt: TGCAGCGTTGTAAGTCGGGATGCTGCTCCCTACGAGCAGTACTTC; j_call: TRBJ2-7; cdr3_length: 15; clone_size: -; d_call: -; v_call: TRBV29-1
cdr3_aa: CASSTPEGRGKPQHF; cdr3_nt: TGTGCCAGTAGTACCCCTGAGGGCAGGGGGAAGCCCCAGCATTTT; j_call: TRBJ1-5; cdr3_length: 15; clone_size: -; d_call: TRBD1; v_call: TRBV19
cdr3_aa: CASSVVGTESKNSPLHF; cdr3_nt: TGTGCCAGCAGCGTAGTAGGGACAGAATCAAAAAATTCACCCCTCCACTTT; j_call: TRBJ1-6; cdr3_length: 17; clone_size: -; d_call: TRBD1; v_call: TRBV9
cdr3_aa: CASASGPGTYEQYF; cdr3_nt: TGTGCTAGTGCCTCCGGGCCCGGGACCTACGAGCAGTACTTC; j_call: TRBJ2-7; cdr3_length: 14; clone_size: -; d_call: -; v_call: TRBV12-5
cdr3_aa: CASSQLGGPPLHF; cdr3_nt: TGTGCCAGCAGCCAGCTGGGCGGGCCACCCCTCCACTTT; j_call: TRBJ1-6; cdr3_length: 13; clone_size: -; d_call: -; v_call: TRBV6-5
cdr3_aa: CASSLAPGAQPQHF; cdr3_nt: TGTGCCAGCAGCTTAGCCCCAGGGGCTCAGCCCCAGCATTTT; j_call: TRBJ1-5; cdr3_length: 14; clone_size: few; d_call: -; v_call: TRBV7-3
cdr3_aa: CASSLVFAVRDREHEQYF; cdr3_nt: TGTGCCAGCAGCTTGGTTTTCGCTGTCCGGGACAGGGAACACGAGCAGTACTTC; j_call: TRBJ2-7; cdr3_length: 18; clone_size: once; d_call: TRBD1; v_call: TRBV5-6
cdr3_aa: CASSSKIGLAVAKNIQYF; cdr3_nt: TGTGCCAGCAGCTCCAAAATAGGACTAGCGGTAGCCAAAAACATTCAGTACTTC; j_call: TRBJ2-4; cdr3_length: 18; clone_size: -; d_call: TRBD2; v_call: TRBV7-2
cdr3_aa: CASIRGPWDSSYEQYF; cdr3_nt: TGTGCCAGCATCCGAGGGCCCTGGGACAGCTCCTACGAGCAGTACTTC; j_call: TRBJ2-7; cdr3_length: 16; clone_size: -; d_call: TRBD1; v_call: TRBV2
cdr3_aa: CASSQEVENTQYF; cdr3_nt: TGCGCCAGCAGCCAAGAAGTAGAAAATACGCAGTATTTT; j_call: TRBJ2-3; cdr3_length: 13; clone_size: -; d_call: -; v_call: TRBV4-1
cdr3_aa: CASSLSAGQGGNTIYF; cdr3_nt: TGCGCCAGCAGCTTATCCGCAGGACAGGGGGGGAACACCATATATTTT; j_call: TRBJ1-3; cdr3_length: 16; clone_size: -; d_call: TRBD1; v_call: TRBV5-1
cdr3_aa: CASSWNGDRDSSYGYTF; cdr3_nt: TGTGCCAGCAGCTGGAACGGGGACAGGGACTCGTCATATGGCTACACCTTC; j_call: TRBJ1-2; cdr3_length: 17; clone_size: once; d_call: TRBD1; v_call: TRBV5-5
cdr3_aa: CASSLRAYGYTF; cdr3_nt: TGTGCCAGCAGTTTAAGGGCCTATGGCTACACCTTC; j_call: TRBJ1-2; cdr3_length: 12; clone_size: -; d_call: -; v_call: TRBV28
cdr3_aa: CASSYQWPGEETQYF; cdr3_nt: TGTGCCAGCAGTTACCAATGGCCCGGGGAGGAGACCCAGTACTTC; j_call: TRBJ2-5; cdr3_length: 15; clone_size: -; d_call: -; v_call: TRBV6-5
cdr3_aa: CASRRRDNEQFF; cdr3_nt: TGTGCCAGCAGAAGGAGGGATAATGAGCAGTTCTTC; j_call: TRBJ2-1; cdr3_length: 12; clone_size: -; d_call: -; v_call: TRBV27
cdr3_aa: CASSQEDGRGSVNYGYTF; cdr3_nt: TGTGCCAGCAGTCAAGAGGATGGCAGGGGAAGCGTTAACTATGGCTACACCTTC; j_call: TRBJ1-2; cdr3_length: 18; clone_size: -; d_call: -; v_call: TRBV4-2
cdr3_aa: CASSQAGGSGYTF; cdr3_nt: TGTGCCAGCAGCCAAGCAGGGGGCTCTGGCTACACCTTC; j_call: TRBJ1-2; cdr3_length: 13; clone_size: -; d_call: TRBD1; v_call: TRBV3-1/TRBV3-2
cdr3_aa: CASSPRLEGPNTEAFF; cdr3_nt: TGTGCCAGCAGCCCCCGGTTGGAGGGACCGAACACTGAAGCTTTCTTT; j_call: TRBJ1-1; cdr3_length: 16; clone_size: -; d_call: -; v_call: TRBV5-4
cdr3_aa: CASSAGTPFWTQYF; cdr3_nt: TGTGCCAGCAGCGCCGGGACCCCCTTTTGGACCCAGTACTTC; j_call: TRBJ2-5; cdr3_length: 14; clone_size: -; d_call: -; v_call: TRBV9
cdr3_aa: CASSRGQVPEAFF; cdr3_nt: TGTGCCAGCAGTAGGGGACAGGTCCCTGAAGCTTTCTTT; j_call: TRBJ1-1; cdr3_length: 13; clone_size: few; d_call: TRBD1; v_call: TRBV12-3/TRBV12-4
cdr3_aa: CASSYSMTYTGELFF; cdr3_nt: TGTGCCAGCAGTTACTCGATGACCTACACCGGGGAGCTGTTTTTT; j_call: TRBJ2-2; cdr3_length: 15; clone_size: -; d_call: -; v_call: TRBV6-2/TRBV6-3
cdr3_aa: CASGTPLNTEAFF; cdr3_nt: TGTGCCAGCGGAACGCCCTTGAACACTGAAGCTTTCTTT; j_call: TRBJ1-1; cdr3_length: 13; clone_size: -; d_call: -; v_call: TRBV6-5
cdr3_aa: CASSETGEKLFF; cdr3_nt: TGCGCCAGCAGCGAGACGGGAGAAAAACTGTTTTTT; j_call: TRBJ1-4; cdr3_length: 12; clone_size: -; d_call: -; v_call: TRBV5-1
cdr3_aa: CASLPGRSNSPLHF; cdr3_nt: TGTGCCAGCTTACCTGGACGGTCTAATTCACCCCTCCACTTT; j_call: TRBJ1-6; cdr3_length: 14; clone_size: -; d_call: -; v_call: TRBV2
cdr3_aa: CASSEGWGTDTQYF; cdr3_nt: TGTGCCAGCTCTGAAGGGTGGGGCACAGATACGCAGTATTTT; j_call: TRBJ2-3; cdr3_length: 14; clone_size: -; d_call: -; v_call: TRBV18
cdr3_aa: CASSFQNIQYF; cdr3_nt: TGCGCCAGCAGCTTCCAAAACATTCAGTACTTC; j_call: TRBJ2-4; cdr3_length: 11; clone_size: once; d_call: -; v_call: TRBV5-1
cdr3_aa: CASSVGGDANTGELFF; cdr3_nt: TGTGCCAGCAGCGTGGGCGGGGACGCGAACACCGGGGAGCTGTTTTTT; j_call: TRBJ2-2; cdr3_length: 16; clone_size: -; d_call: -; v_call: TRBV9
cdr3_aa: CASSRGGSAYNSPLHF; cdr3_nt: TGTGCCAGCAGCCGAGGGGGTAGCGCCTATAATTCACCCCTCCACTTT; j_call: TRBJ1-6; cdr3_length: 16; clone_size: -; d_call: -; v_call: TRBV5-4
cdr3_aa: CASSYSGGLNTEAFF; cdr3_nt: TGTGCCAGCAGTTACTCGGGGGGATTGAACACTGAAGCTTTCTTT; j_call: TRBJ1-1; cdr3_length: 15; clone_size: -; d_call: -; v_call: TRBV6-5
cdr3_aa: CASSFSFGTGSNEQFF; cdr3_nt: TGTGCCAGCAGCTTTTCTTTCGGGACAGGGTCCAATGAGCAGTTCTTC; j_call: TRBJ2-1; cdr3_length: 16; clone_size: -; d_call: TRBD1; v_call: TRBV7-9
cdr3_aa: CASGLQGGVLGNTIYF; cdr3_nt: TGTGCTAGTGGTTTACAGGGAGGGGTGTTAGGAAACACCATATATTTT; j_call: TRBJ1-3; cdr3_length: 16; clone_size: -; d_call: -; v_call: TRBV12-5
cdr3_aa: CASSPNGAGTEAFF; cdr3_nt: TGTGCCAGCAGCCCTAATGGAGCGGGGACTGAAGCTTTCTTT; j_call: TRBJ1-1; cdr3_length: 14; clone_size: -; d_call: -; v_call: TRBV7-3
cdr3_aa: CASSGVSTNEKLFF; cdr3_nt: TGTGCCAGCAGCGGGGTATCAACTAATGAAAAACTGTTTTTT; j_call: TRBJ1-4; cdr3_length: 14; clone_size: once; d_call: -; v_call: TRBV9